This T cell receptor beta chain was sequenced in a study of tumor and adjacent non-tumor tissue in lung cancer. Study details: Each sample yielded 4 million to 4.5 million productive TCRbeta reads on average.

Findings and limits, study-wide: Tumor tissue had significantly higher TCR diversity than normal lung.

CDR1 and CDR2 (germline): LGHNA, YNFKEQ. The V end lost 0 bases, the J end lost 10 bases, and 13 bases lay between the germline ends. The CDR3 is made up of 15 amino acids. No cell sorting was done before RNA was extracted from the tissue. A modified ARM-PCR protocol with three rounds of nested PCR amplified TCRbeta. TCRdb called the multiplex PCR reads again in MiXCR, with one record for every CDR3 protein. The data show 200,000 to 250,000 distinct CDR3 sequences, with 71% seen just once and 20% to 25% held by the top ten. This clonotype has at least ten counts. Its antigen is as yet unknown. The sequencing input was lung tumor tissue. The receptor comes from a man aged 55 to 70 with non-small cell lung cancer. The V call is TRBV4-2, the J call TRBJ1-6; possibly TRBD1 for D (5 bases). CDR3 DNA: TGTGCCAGCAGCCAAGATCAGGGACTCAGCTCACCCCTCCACTTT. It is translated as CASSQDQGLSSPLHF.